The rows below give T cell receptor beta chains drawn from one sample of a study of blood T cell repertoires in COVID-19. Measured with immunoSEQ multiplex PCR; TCRdb has only the in-frame clones, and not every one. The profile shows under 200,000 clones, around 84% of them singletons. The sequencing input was peripheral blood. The receptors come from a woman aged 70-85 years with COVID-19, enrolled during active disease. Each CDR3 is given with its conserved first and last residue. D genes are given only for firm matches. Size is stated for part of the rows, as once, few or many counts, or as a class when the clone is expanded.

d_call | j_call | v_call | clone_size | cdr3_nt | cdr3_aa
NA | TRBJ1-2 | TRBV6-6 | NA | TGTGCCGGCAGTCCCGGGACTGGGAACTATGGCTACACCTTC | CAGSPGTGNYGYTF
NA | TRBJ1-5 | TRBV19 | few | TGTGCCAGTAGTATAGTTGGGACTCTAGGCAATCAGCCCCAGCATTTT | CASSIVGTLGNQPQHF
TRBD2 | TRBJ2-1 | TRBV7-6 | NA | TGTGCCAGCAGCTTGGGACTAGCGGGGGGCCCGATACTAACCTACAATGAGCAGTTCTTC | CASSLGLAGGPILTYNEQFF
TRBD1 | TRBJ2-6 | TRBV2 | NA | TGTGCCAGCAGGGCGGCAGGGGGCGCTGGGGCCAACGTCCTGACTTTC | CASRAAGGAGANVLTF
TRBD2 | TRBJ2-1 | TRBV2 | few | TGTGCCAGCAAGCGGGGACTAGCAAACAATGAGCAGTTCTTC | CASKRGLANNEQFF
NA | TRBJ1-1 | TRBV9 | NA | TGTGCCAGCAGCGTTTACAGTAACACTGAAGCTTTCTTT | CASSVYSNTEAFF
NA | TRBJ1-3 | TRBV6-5 | NA | TGTGCCAGCAGGCTTCAGGGCTCTGGAAACACCATATATTTT | CASRLQGSGNTIYF
NA | TRBJ1-1 | TRBV19 | NA | TGTGCCAGTAGTATTGCTCGGGGTGGCACTGAAGCTTTCTTT | CASSIARGGTEAFF
NA | TRBJ1-2 | TRBV4-1 | NA | TGCGCCAGCAGCCAAGAGAACAGCTATGGCTACACCTTC | CASSQENSYGYTF
NA | TRBJ2-5 | TRBV13 | NA | TGTGCCAGCAGCTCGAGCAGGGATGCGGAGACCCAGTACTTC | CASSSSRDAETQYF
TRBD1 | TRBJ1-2 | TRBV4-2 | NA | TGTGCCAGCAGCCAAGAAGCCCACAGGGGTTCGGGCTATGGCTACACCTTC | CASSQEAHRGSGYGYTF
TRBD2 | TRBJ2-1 | TRBV9 | NA | TGTGCCAGCAGCGTTGGACTAGCGTCCGACAATGAGCAGTTCTTC | CASSVGLASDNEQFF
NA | TRBJ2-2 | TRBV5-6 | NA | TGTGCCAGCAGCATCCCGGGGGGCTTTCAGAACACCGGGGAGCTGTTTTTT | CASSIPGGFQNTGELFF
TRBD2 | TRBJ2-5 | TRBV14 | once | TGTGCCAGCAGCCAGAGGGTAATGAGTGGCGGGGGGGCCGGCTTGGCCCAAGAGACCCAGTACTTC | CASSQRVMSGGGAGLAQETQYF
NA | TRBJ1-2 | TRBV6-5 | NA | TGTGCCAGCAGTAAGGGAGGTTACGGCTACACCTTC | CASSKGGYGYTF
NA | TRBJ1-2 | TRBV29-1 | NA | TGCAGCGTTGAAAACGAATCTATGGAGGGTGGCTACACCTTC | CSVENESMEGGYTF
TRBD2 | TRBJ2-1 | TRBV11-2 | NA | TGTGCCAGCAGCTTAGCGGGACTAGTCTATGAGCAGTTCTTC | CASSLAGLVYEQFF
TRBD1 | TRBJ1-5 | TRBV18 | NA | TGTGCCAGCTCACCGACAGGGGCCGTTCAGCCCCAGCATTTT | CASSPTGAVQPQHF
TRBD2 | TRBJ2-3 | TRBV5-1 | NA | TGCGCCAGCAGCTGGGATGCAGCGGGAGGGAGAGATACGCAGTATTTT | CASSWDAAGGRDTQYF
TRBD2 | TRBJ2-7 | TRBV7-2 | NA | TGTGCCAGCAGCTTAGTGGGCGGGAGCTACGAGCAGTACTTC | CASSLVGGSYEQYF
NA | TRBJ1-3 | TRBV5-6 | NA | TGTGCCAGCAGCTTGTGGAGGGCTGGAAACACCATATATTTT | CASSLWRAGNTIYF
NA | TRBJ2-2 | TRBV2 | NA | TGTGCCAGCAGTGACAGGGTTTTCACCGGGGAGCTGTTTTTT | CASSDRVFTGELFF
NA | TRBJ1-5 | TRBV6-5 | few | TGTGCCAGCAGTTACAGGACTGGCAATCAGCCCCAGCATTTT | CASSYRTGNQPQHF
NA | TRBJ1-1 | TRBV11-2 | NA | TGTGCCAGCAGCTTACGGGGAGAGGGAATGGCTTTCTTT | CASSLRGEGMAFF
TRBD2 | TRBJ2-3 | TRBV7-9 | NA | TGTGCCAGCAGCCTCGTCGGGGCTAGCGGGAGCACAGATACGCAGTATTTT | CASSLVGASGSTDTQYF
NA | TRBJ2-1 | TRBV24-1 | once | TGTGCCACCAGCAGGGGTAATGAGCAGTTCTTC | CATSRGNEQFF